These T cell receptor beta chains were read from a single sample in a study of shared clonotypes between healthy human individuals. Some clones are missing from TCRdb's copy, which holds only in-frame ones; the method was immunoSEQ multiplex PCR. Of 550,000 to 750,000 clones in the sample, nearly 97% are singletons; the top ten hold 0.095% to 0.12%. The sample consisted of naive CD8+ T cells sorted from blood. The receptor source for this set is a woman aged 25 to 39 in good health. The CDR3 runs from the conserved cysteine through the conserved F or W. The D gene is left open where the match is weak. The size of a clone is reported for some rows only, either as once, few or many, or as a class for expanded clones.

clone_size j_call v_call d_call cdr3_nt cdr3_aa
. TRBJ2-7 TRBV28 . TGTGCCAGCAGGGGGCCTGGCCCCTACGAGCAGTACTTC CASRGPGPYEQYF
. TRBJ2-5 TRBV16 . TGTGCCAGCAGCCAAAGCTCGGACTACCAAGAGACCCAGTACTTC CASSQSSDYQETQYF
. TRBJ2-2 TRBV29-1 TRBD2 TGCAGCGTCCGGAGCGGAGCGGGAGGGGGCGGGGAGCTGTTTTTT CSVRSGAGGGGELFF
. TRBJ2-1 TRBV27 TRBD2 TGTGCCAGCAGTTTAGGGACTAGCAACTACAATGAGCAGTTCTTC CASSLGTSNYNEQFF
. TRBJ2-5 TRBV5-1 . TGCGCCAGCAGCTTGGAACAGGGATTATCAGAGACCCAGTACTTC CASSLEQGLSETQYF
few TRBJ2-1 TRBV9 . TGTGCCAGCAGCGTAGGCTATGAGCAGTTCTTC CASSVGYEQFF
. TRBJ1-5 TRBV19 . TGTGCCAGTAGTATTACAGGGAGCTATCAGCCCCAGCATTTT CASSITGSYQPQHF
. TRBJ2-7 TRBV6-1 . TGTGCCAGCAGTGAGTCTAGCCCCTACGAGCAGTACTTC CASSESSPYEQYF
. TRBJ2-1 TRBV6-4 TRBD1 TGTGCCAGCAGTAAGGACAGGGGAACTATAGTGATCAATGAGCAGTTCTTC CASSKDRGTIVINEQFF
. TRBJ2-5 TRBV30 . TGTGCCTGGAGTGTGTCGGGGGCAGCAGAGCAGTACTTC CAWSVSGAAEQYF
few TRBJ2-2 TRBV9 TRBD2 TGTGCCAGCAGCGGTCGGGGGGAGTCACCTTTTAATACCGGGGAGCTGTTTTTT CASSGRGESPFNTGELFF
. TRBJ2-7 TRBV28 . TGTGCCAGCAGTTTATCAGTCGGACGAACCAGCTACGAGCAGTACTTC CASSLSVGRTSYEQYF
. TRBJ2-4 TRBV4-1 TRBD1 TGCGCCAGCAGCCAAGGGCGGCAGGGGGCCGTAGCCAAAAACATTCAGTACTTC CASSQGRQGAVAKNIQYF
. TRBJ2-5 TRBV11-1 TRBD2 TGTGCCAGCAGCTTTCGCTCTAGCGGACAAGAGACCCAGTACTTC CASSFRSSGQETQYF
. TRBJ2-1 TRBV7-8 TRBD1 TGTGCCAGCAGCCCAGGGGGCTATAGGTCTGAGCAGTTCTTC CASSPGGYRSEQFF
once TRBJ1-1 TRBV25-1 . TGTGCCAGCAGCGTCCTTAACACTGAAGCTTTCTTT CASSVLNTEAFF
. TRBJ2-7 TRBV11-2 . TGTGCCAGCAGAAGCCACCGAGCCGAGCAGTACTTC CASRSHRAEQYF
. TRBJ2-3 TRBV30 TRBD2 TGTGCCTGGAGTGTGGGGCTAGCGGGAGACACAGATACGCAGTATTTT CAWSVGLAGDTDTQYF
. TRBJ1-4 TRBV25-1 . TGTGCCAGCAGTGAGACAAGGGGAAAGGGACTGTTTTTT CASSETRGKGLFF
once TRBJ2-1 TRBV27 TRBD1 TGTGCCAGCAGTCTGGACAGGGGCAATGAGCAGTTCTTC CASSLDRGNEQFF
. TRBJ2-5 TRBV27 . TGTGCCAGCAGCAAACTAGCTTTGCAAGAGACCCAGTACTTC CASSKLALQETQYF
. TRBJ1-1 TRBV27 . TGTGCCAGCAAAGAGGGACTATTCACTGAAGCTTTCTTT CASKEGLFTEAFF
once TRBJ1-1 TRBV5-4 TRBD1 TGTGCCAGCAGTCCGACAGGGGACACTGAAGCTTTCTTT CASSPTGDTEAFF
. TRBJ1-3 TRBV4-1 . TGCGCCAGCAGCCAAGTAGGTCGGAACTCTGGAAACACCATATATTTT CASSQVGRNSGNTIYF
. TRBJ1-1 TRBV2 . TGTGCCAGTGACAGTACTGAAGCTTTCTTT CASDSTEAFF
. TRBJ2-7 TRBV5-5 . TGTGCCAGCAGCGAGGACAGTATCGAGCAGTACTTC CASSEDSIEQYF
. TRBJ2-3 TRBV29-1 . TGCAGCGTTGAGGTGGGGAGGGGGCATTGGGTCACAGATACGCAGTATTTT CSVEVGRGHWVTDTQYF
. TRBJ2-2 TRBV5-5 . TGTGCCAGCAGCCAAGACCCTTCTAACACCGGGGAGCTGTTTTTT CASSQDPSNTGELFF
. TRBJ2-7 TRBV29-1 . TGCAGCGTTGGCGTCCCCTTTTCCTACGAGCAGTACTTC CSVGVPFSYEQYF
. TRBJ2-5 TRBV7-9 . TGTGCCAGCAGCTCAACAGGGAAGGAGACCCAGTACTTC CASSSTGKETQYF
. TRBJ1-5 TRBV14 . TGTGCCAGCAGCTTGGGCGGTCAGCCCCAGCATTTT CASSLGGQPQHF
. TRBJ2-1 TRBV5-1 TRBD2 TGCGCCAGCAGCTTGTTCCCGGGACTAGCGGGCAGCTCCTACAATGAGCAGTTCTTC CASSLFPGLAGSSYNEQFF
. TRBJ2-1 TRBV6-1 . TGTGCCAGCAGAGGGAGGCGGGTCGACCAGTTCTTC CASRGRRVDQFF
. TRBJ2-3 TRBV29-1 . TGCAGCGTTGAAGACGGGAGCACAGATACGCAGTATTTT CSVEDGSTDTQYF
. TRBJ2-2 TRBV9 . TGTGCCAGCAGCGTATTACGAACTGGCACCGGGGAGCTGTTTTTT CASSVLRTGTGELFF
. TRBJ2-7 TRBV2 TRBD1 TGTGCCAGCAGGGGGCCGGGACAGGCCCCCTCCCCATACGAGCAGTACTTC CASRGPGQAPSPYEQYF
. TRBJ1-1 TRBV5-1 . TGCGCCAGCAGCCTGGACGGCACTGAAGCTTTCTTT CASSLDGTEAFF
. TRBJ2-7 TRBV28 TRBD2 TGTGCCAGCAGTTATCAACGGGACTACCCCTACGAGCAGTACTTC CASSYQRDYPYEQYF
. TRBJ1-5 TRBV6-1 TRBD1 TGTGCCAGCGGAGACAGGGTTAGCAATCAGCCCCAGCATTTT CASGDRVSNQPQHF
. TRBJ2-1 TRBV6-4 . TGTGCCAGCAGTGATGCGGGCCACAATGAGCAGTTCTTC CASSDAGHNEQFF